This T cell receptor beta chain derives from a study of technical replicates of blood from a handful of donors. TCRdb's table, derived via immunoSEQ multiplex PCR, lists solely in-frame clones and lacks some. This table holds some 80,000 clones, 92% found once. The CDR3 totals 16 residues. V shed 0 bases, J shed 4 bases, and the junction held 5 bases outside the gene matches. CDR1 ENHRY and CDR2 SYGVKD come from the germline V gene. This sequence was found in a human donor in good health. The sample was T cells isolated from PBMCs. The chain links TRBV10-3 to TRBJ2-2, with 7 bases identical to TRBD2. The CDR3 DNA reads TGTGCCATCAGTGAGTCGGCGGGAGACAGCACCGGGGAGCTGTTTTTT. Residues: CAISESAGDSTGELFF.